The 14 T cell receptor beta chains reported below all come from one sample, sequenced in a study of cytomegalovirus exposure and HLA in healthy donors. PCR was performed using 60 Vbeta and 13 Jbeta primers. Sequencing used immunoSEQ multiplex PCR; TCRdb keeps in-frame clones, though not all of them. The data show about 67,000 clones, 68% seen once. The sample comprised PBMCs. These receptors originate from a woman aged 25 to 39 in good health and CMV-seronegative.

The J gene is TRBJ2-1, the V gene TRBV19, with a possible D match to TRBD2 (6 bases). The CDR3 extends over 14 amino acids. V shed 4 bases and J shed 6 bases, with 13 bases lying between them. Germline V gene lookup returns CDR1 LNHDA and CDR2 SQIVND (reference sequence). CDR3 sequence (DNA): TGTGCCAGTAGTAGATCAACTAGCTCCAATGAGCAGTTCTTC. Encoded protein: CASSRSTSSNEQFF.

V usage is TRBV7-9 and J usage is TRBJ1-6; maybe TRBD1 (6 bases). The V end lost 0 bases, the J end lost 9 bases, and 9 bases lay between the germline ends. This CDR3 contains 14 residues. Germline CDR1 and CDR2: SEHNR and FQNEAQ (reference sequence). The DNA for the CDR3 is TGTGCCAGCAGCTTAGCGCTACAGGGTTCACCCCTCCACTTT. It specifies CASSLALQGSPLHF.

The chain joins TRBV5-6 to TRBJ2-7, with D possibly being TRBD2 (5 bases). With 1 base removed from V and 7 bases from J, the gap between germline ends came to 9 bases. The CDR3 spans 12 residues. CDR1 SGHDT and CDR2 YYEEEE come from the germline V gene. CDR3 in DNA: TGTGCCAGCAGCTTGTTCCGGGGAGAGCAGTACTTC. Its protein product is CASSLFRGEQYF.

V gene TRBV4-1 combines with J gene TRBJ2-5; perhaps TRBD1 as D (5 bases). CDR3 size: 15 residues. Trimming took 2 bases from V and 2 from J, leaving 12 bases between them. Germline V gene sequence: CDR1 MGHRA, CDR2 YSYEKL. CDR3 protein: CASSQSGNLQETQYF. The CDR3 DNA is TGCGCCAGCAGCCAATCAGGGAACCTTCAAGAGACCCAGTACTTC.

About this clone: At the DNA level, this CDR3 is encoded by other sequences in the same sample as well. V usage is TRBV7-3 and J usage is TRBJ2-5; 7 bases agree with TRBD2. Germline V lookup: CDR1 SGHTA, CDR2 FQGTGA. Trimming took 3 bases from V and 5 from J; bases not matched to a gene: 3. This CDR3 comprises 13 residues. The CDR3, as DNA: TGTGCCAGCAGCTTCAGGGAGGGGGAGACCCAGTACTTC. Residues: CASSFREGETQYF.

This clone was observed a single time. This rearrangement joins TRBV7-6 to TRBJ2-2; maybe TRBD1 (5 bases). Trimming pared 5 bases from V and 6 bases from J, leaving 13 bases between. This CDR3 is built from 14 residues. The germline V gene has CDR1 SGHVS and CDR2 FNYEAQ. The CDR3, as DNA: TGTGCCAGCAGCCCTGCTAAGGGGCCCGGGGAGCTGTTTTTT. It is translated as CASSPAKGPGELFF.

V and J are TRBV7-2 and TRBJ2-4, with D possibly being TRBD2 (6 bases). The germline CDR1 and CDR2 sequences are SGHTA and FQGNSA. The CDR3 length is 15 residues. The ends were cut back, 3 bases at V and 4 bases at J, with 13 bases in the middle. DNA for the CDR3: TGTGCCAGCAGCTTTGCCTGGGGGACTAAAAACATTCAGTACTTC. It translates to CASSFAWGTKNIQYF.

V gene TRBV5-4 combines with J gene TRBJ2-7, with 7 bases fitting TRBD1. Looked up from germline, CDR1 is SGHNT and CDR2 is YYREEE (reference sequence). V lost 3 bases to trimming and J lost 5 bases; unmatched junction nucleotides: 8. The CDR3 length is 14 residues. CDR3 residues: CASSYRQGQHEQYF. CDR3 nucleotide sequence: TGTGCCAGCAGCTACCGACAGGGCCAACACGAGCAGTACTTC. The full variable domain, in which reference TRBV5-4 and TRBJ2-7 provide the parts outside the CDR3, is ETGVTQSPTHLIKTRGQQVTLRCSSQSGHNTVSWYQQALGQGPQFIFQYYREEENGRGNFPPRFSGLQFPNYSSELNVNALELDDSALYLCASSYRQGQHEQYFGPGTRLTVT.

A single count supports this clone. The rearrangement links TRBV7-3 to TRBJ1-1, with a tentative D call TRBD1 (6 bases). The CDR3 spans 15 residues. Germline lookup yields CDR1 SGHTA and CDR2 FQGTGA. Trimming removed 2 bases at V and 5 bases at J, with 15 bases between. The CDR3 loop is CASSLVGRGLTEAFF. In nucleotides, the CDR3 is TGTGCCAGCAGCTTAGTGGGCAGGGGTCTAACTGAAGCTTTCTTT.

The chain couples TRBV4-2 to TRBJ2-1, with 12 bases aligning to TRBD2. V shed 0 bases, J shed 8 bases, and the junction held 5 bases outside the gene matches. CDR1 and CDR2 (germline): LGHNA, YNFKEQ. This CDR3 is 16 amino acids long. Written as DNA, the CDR3 is TGTGCCAGCAGCCAAGACTCGACTAGCGGGGGCCATGAGCAGTTCTTC. Amino acids: CASSQDSTSGGHEQFF.

This chain joins TRBV6-1 and TRBJ2-1; tentatively, D is TRBD2 (5 bases). CDR3 length: 13 amino acids. The V end lost 6 bases, the J end lost 10 bases, and 16 bases lay between the germline ends. Germline values: CDR1 MNHNS, CDR2 SASEGT. CDR3 in amino acids: CASRSDGSGEQFF. The CDR3 DNA sequence: TGTGCCAGCAGATCCGACGGGTCGGGAGAGCAGTTCTTC.

This clone occurred once. The chain couples TRBV5-4 to TRBJ1-5, with D possibly TRBD1 on 5 matching bases. V was trimmed by 0 bases and J by 7 bases, leaving 8 bases between them. The V gene's germline CDR1 is SGHNT and CDR2 YYREEE (reference sequence). CDR3 length: 13 amino acids. CDR3: CASSLEGRQPQHF. The CDR3 nucleotides read TGTGCCAGCAGCTTGGAGGGGAGGCAGCCCCAGCATTTT.

The CDR3 sequence is CASSRAGAYNEQFF. The DNA of the CDR3 is TGTGCCAGCAGCCGAGCGGGGGCCTACAATGAGCAGTTCTTC. The V and J genes are TRBV7-9 and TRBJ2-1, with 8 bases matching TRBD2. With V trimmed by 5 bases and J by 2 bases, 2 bases remained unmatched. This CDR3 spans 14 amino acids. Germline lookup yields CDR1 SEHNR and CDR2 FQNEAQ (reference sequence).

This clone was counted only a few times. A junction end diverges from the germline sequence, so it may reflect a read error. Additional DNA sequences in this sample encode the identical CDR3. J is TRBJ2-5 and V is TRBV4-1; maybe TRBD2 (5 bases). The germline CDR1 and CDR2 sequences are MGHRA and YSYEKL. The CDR3 consists of 13 residues. In nucleotides, the CDR3 is TGTGCCAGCAGCCAAGGAGGACAAGAGACCCAGTACTTC. The encoded protein is CASSQGGQETQYF.